This T cell receptor beta chain was found in a study of T cells in Graves' hyperthyroidism and ophthalmopathy. CDR1 and CDR2 (germline): LGHDT, YNNKEL (reference sequence). This CDR3 is built from 13 residues. Trimming took off 8 bases at V and 7 bases at J, with 15 bases between the two ends. Amplified TCR beta CDR3 regions derived from RNA transcripts. An initial round of RT-PCR targeting the TCR CDR3 relied on the HTBI primer set. TCRdb redid the calling of the multiplex PCR reads with MiXCR, one entry per CDR3 protein. The sample has around 440,000 distinct CDR3 sequences; about a sixth are singletons. Study outcomes and limitations: Ophthalmopathy was identified by the model a median about 6.4 months ahead of onset.

This clonotype has more than one count but fewer than ten. Antigen unknown. This receptor was obtained from a woman younger than 35 with Graves' hyperthyroidism. The sequencing sample was made of blood. V and J are TRBV3-1 and TRBJ1-5, with TRBD1 as a possible D gene (5 bases). The CDR3 is CASGPGGEQPQHF. The CDR3 DNA sequence: TGTGCCAGCGGGCCCGGGGGGGAGCAGCCCCAGCATTTT. Combining the CDR3 with reference TRBV3-1 and TRBJ1-5 gives the whole variable domain DTAVSQTPKYLVTQMGNDKSIKCEQNLGHDTMYWYKQDSKKFLKIMFSYNNKELIINETVPNRFSPKSPDKAHLNLHINSLELGDSAVYFCASGPGGEQPQHFGDGTRLSIL.